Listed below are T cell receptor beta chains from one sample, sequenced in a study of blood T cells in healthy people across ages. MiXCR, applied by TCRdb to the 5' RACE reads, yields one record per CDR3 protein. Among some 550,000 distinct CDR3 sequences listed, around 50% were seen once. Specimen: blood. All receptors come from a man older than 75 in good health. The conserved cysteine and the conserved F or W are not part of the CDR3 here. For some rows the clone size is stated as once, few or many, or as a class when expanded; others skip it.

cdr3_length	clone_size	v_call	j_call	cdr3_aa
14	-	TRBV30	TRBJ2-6	ASPDRVGSGANVLT
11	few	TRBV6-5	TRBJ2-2	ASRDRDWGGLF
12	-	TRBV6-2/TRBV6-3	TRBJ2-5	ASSYSKKAETQY
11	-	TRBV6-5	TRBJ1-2	ASSQRQGYGYT
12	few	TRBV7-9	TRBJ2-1	ASSLPGMTNEQF
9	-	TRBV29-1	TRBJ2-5	SVVREETQY
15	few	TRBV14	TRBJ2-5	ASSQHTGTGGGETQY
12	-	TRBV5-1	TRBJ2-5	ASSVVGSQETQY
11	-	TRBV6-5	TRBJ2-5	ASNRLGEETQY
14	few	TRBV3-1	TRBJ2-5	ASSQYSAGNQETQY
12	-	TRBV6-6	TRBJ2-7	ASSQQGSSYEQY
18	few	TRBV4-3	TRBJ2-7	ASSRNRPVMYGTASYEQY
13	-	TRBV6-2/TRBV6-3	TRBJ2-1	ASSFPGQGGNEQF
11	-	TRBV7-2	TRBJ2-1	ASSLVTRNEQF
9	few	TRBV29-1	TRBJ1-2	SVKGADGYT
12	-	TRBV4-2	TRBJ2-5	ASSQGGQGQTQY
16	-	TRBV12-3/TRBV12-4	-	ASTEPRGGGVGTDTQH
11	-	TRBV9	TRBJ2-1	ASSAFTYNEQF
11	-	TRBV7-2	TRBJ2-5	ASSFFAGASWY
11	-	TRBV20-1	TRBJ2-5	SAKSTGKETQY
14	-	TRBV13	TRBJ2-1	ASSLALSGRGDEQF
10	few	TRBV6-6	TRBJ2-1	ASSQGRRVEF
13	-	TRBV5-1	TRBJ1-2	ASSPTGSPDYGYT
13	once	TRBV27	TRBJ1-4	ASRTKGAPNEKLF
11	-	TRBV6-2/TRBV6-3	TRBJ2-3	ASSYSGRNTQY
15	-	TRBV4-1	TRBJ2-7	ASSQVFQGSRAYEQY
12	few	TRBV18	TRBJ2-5	ASSPPNKQETQY
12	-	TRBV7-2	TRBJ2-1	ASSSVSSYNEQF
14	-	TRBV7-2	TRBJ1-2	ASSLDRFFPNYGYT
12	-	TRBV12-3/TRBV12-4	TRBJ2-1	ASSRTGGSNEQF
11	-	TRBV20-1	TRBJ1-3	SARANQRNTIY
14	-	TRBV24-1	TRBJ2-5	ASSDPTGRFRETQY
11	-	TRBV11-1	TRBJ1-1	ASSLAGGRGCF
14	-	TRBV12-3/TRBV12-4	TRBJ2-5	ASRFHGGGYVETQY
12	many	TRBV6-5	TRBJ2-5	ASSRGLVGETQY
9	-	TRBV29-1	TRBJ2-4	SVEAGARQY
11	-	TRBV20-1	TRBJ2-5	SARDAAAGEQY
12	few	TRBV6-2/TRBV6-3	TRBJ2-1	ASSYRETNFEQF
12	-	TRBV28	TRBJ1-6	ASSLGTGLSPLH
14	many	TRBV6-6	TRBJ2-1	ASSTRQGADYNEQF
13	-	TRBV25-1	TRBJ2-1	ASSEEFSLANEQF
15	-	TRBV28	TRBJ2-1	ASSSPVRGPSYNEQF
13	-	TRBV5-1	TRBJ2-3	ASSWQGVGTDTQY
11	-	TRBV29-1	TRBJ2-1	SVDVAGNNEQF
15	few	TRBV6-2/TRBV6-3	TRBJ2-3	ASRRSAGGHSTDTQY
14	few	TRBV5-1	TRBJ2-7	ASSYRWGGESYEQY